This T cell receptor beta chain was sequenced for a study of T-cell reconstitution after alpha-beta-depleted transplantation in children. V lost 5 bases, J lost 8 bases, and 7 bases stayed unmatched. The V gene's germline CDR1 is SGHVS and CDR2 FNYEAQ. The CDR3 covers 14 residues. Unique molecular identifiers were built into the TCRbeta library. TCRdb re-called the PCR reads through MiXCR, storing one row per CDR3 protein. In the table there are around 240,000 distinct CDR3 sequences, approximately 9.7% of which are singletons. This clonotype came up once. The V and J genes are TRBV7-6 and TRBJ1-2; 11 bases map to TRBD1. The sequence was obtained from a human donor who donated a stem cell graft to a child with SCID. The sample here was PBMCs from the stem cell graft donor, taken from the stem cell graft. This CDR3 is CASSQGTGGLGYTF. CDR3 DNA: TGTGCCAGCAGCCAGGGGACAGGGGGTTTGGGCTACACCTTC.